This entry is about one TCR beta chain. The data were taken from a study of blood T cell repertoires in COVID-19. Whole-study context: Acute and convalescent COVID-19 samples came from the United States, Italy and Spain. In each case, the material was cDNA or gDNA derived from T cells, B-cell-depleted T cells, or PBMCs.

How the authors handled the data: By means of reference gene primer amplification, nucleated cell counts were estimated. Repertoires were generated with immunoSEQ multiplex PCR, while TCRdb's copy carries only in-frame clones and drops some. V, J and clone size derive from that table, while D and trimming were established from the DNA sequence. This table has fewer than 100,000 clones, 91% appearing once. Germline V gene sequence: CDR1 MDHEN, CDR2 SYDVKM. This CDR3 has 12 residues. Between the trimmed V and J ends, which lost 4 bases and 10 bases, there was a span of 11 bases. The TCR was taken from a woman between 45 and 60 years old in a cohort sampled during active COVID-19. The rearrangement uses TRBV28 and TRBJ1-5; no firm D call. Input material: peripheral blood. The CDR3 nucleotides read TGTGCCAGCAGTTCTACCTGGGCCCCCCAGCATTTT. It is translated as CASSSTWAPQHF. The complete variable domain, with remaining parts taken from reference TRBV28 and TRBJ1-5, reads DVKVTQSSRYLVKRTGEKVFLECVQDMDHENMFWYRQDPGLGLRLIYFSYDVKMKEKGDIPEGYSVSREKKERFSLILESASTNQTSMYLCASSSTWAPQHFGDGTRLSIL.